Presented here are 8 T cell receptor beta chains from one specimen sequenced in a study of blood T cell repertoires in COVID-19. Repertoires were generated with immunoSEQ multiplex PCR, while TCRdb's copy carries only in-frame clones and drops some. The sample includes some 390,000 clones, around 87% seen only once; the top ten take about 1.1%. Sequencing was performed on PBMCs or T cells enriched from blood (not recorded which). The receptor source for this set is a man under 40 who had recovered from COVID-19.

J is TRBJ1-4 and V is TRBV28; 7 positions match TRBD1. After removal of 6 bases from V and 3 bases from J, the junction contained 4 bases not matched to a gene. The CDR3 totals 14 residues. Germline-derived CDR1 and CDR2 are MDHEN and SYDVKM. The CDR3 DNA sequence: TGTGCCAGCAGCCCGACAGGGCCTAATGAAAAACTGTTTTTT. Encoded protein: CASSPTGPNEKLFF. Complete variable domain (other parts from reference TRBV28 and TRBJ1-4): DVKVTQSSRYLVKRTGEKVFLECVQDMDHENMFWYRQDPGLGLRLIYFSYDVKMKEKGDIPEGYSVSREKKERFSLILESASTNQTSMYLCASSPTGPNEKLFFGSGTQLSVL.

The V and J genes are TRBV5-1 and TRBJ1-1; D gene ambiguous. Germline CDR1 and CDR2: SGHRS and YFSETQ. Trimming took 0 bases from V and 4 from J, leaving 10 bases between them. The CDR3 spans 14 residues. The CDR3 reads CASSLARGITEAFF. As DNA, the CDR3 is TGCGCCAGCAGCTTGGCCAGAGGTATCACTGAAGCTTTCTTT.

The J gene is TRBJ2-1, the V gene TRBV18; 8 bases are a match to TRBD1. The J segment lost 5 bases and the V segment lost 0 bases, leaving 3 bases of the junction unmatched. This CDR3 spans 15 amino acids. The germline V gene has CDR1 KGHSH and CDR2 LQKENI. The CDR3 sequence is CASSPPGDRNNEQFF. The CDR3 DNA reads as TGTGCCAGCTCACCACCGGGGGACAGGAACAATGAGCAGTTCTTC.

This chain links TRBV29-1 with TRBJ2-5, with TRBD2 as a possible D gene (6 bases). Per germline, CDR1 SQVTM and CDR2 ANQGSEA. The CDR3 consists of 11 residues. With 3 bases removed from V and 6 bases from J, the gap between germline ends came to 8 bases. CDR3 residues: CSVEGGQTQYF. Here the CDR3 DNA reads TGCAGCGTTGAGGGGGGTCAGACCCAGTACTTC. Full variable domain (outside the CDR3, taken from reference TRBV29-1 and TRBJ2-5): SAVISQKPSRDICQRGTSLTIQCQVDSQVTMMFWYRQQPGQSLTLIATANQGSEATYESGFVIDKFPISRPNLTFSTLTVSNMSPEDSSIYLCSVEGGQTQYFGPGTRLLVL.

With respect to this clone: Other DNA sequences from this sample encode an identical CDR3 as well. The CDR3 coding sequence is TGTGCCAGCAGCTTAGCTACTAGCGGGTACAATGAGCAGTTCTTC. Protein: CASSLATSGYNEQFF. The J gene is TRBJ2-1, the V gene TRBV7-2; the match to TRBD2 covers 9 bases. CDR3 length: 15 residues. V lost 0 bases, J lost 4 bases, and 1 base stayed unmatched. Germline CDR1 SGHTA, CDR2 FQGNSA.

The V call is TRBV12-3 or TRBV12-4, the J call TRBJ2-5; 7 bases are shared with TRBD1. CDR3 length: 11 amino acids. The V and J ends lost 4 bases and 14 bases, in that order; junction bases with no gene match: 7. CDR3 DNA: TGTGCCAGCAGTTCCGCCGGGACAGCCTACTTC. Its translation is CASSSAGTAYF.

This chain connects TRBV29-1 to TRBJ1-3; D is unresolved. The V and J ends lost 8 bases and 4 bases respectively, with 12 bases between them. The CDR3 spans 12 residues. The germline V gene encodes CDR1 SQVTM and CDR2 ANQGSEA. The CDR3 nucleotides read TGCAGCTCTCTAACGGGGGGAAACACCATATATTTT. Translating gives CSSLTGGNTIYF.

The CDR3 region has the DNA TGTGCCAGCAGTATCCTAGCGGGAGGGCTTAATGAGCAGTTCTTC. Translating gives CASSILAGGLNEQFF. The chain carries TRBV28 and TRBJ2-1; 12 bases agree with TRBD2. This CDR3 comprises 15 residues. The V segment lost 5 bases and the J segment 7 bases; nucleotides outside the gene matches: 6. The germline V gene encodes CDR1 MDHEN and CDR2 SYDVKM.